Shown below are 7 T cell receptor beta chains from a single sample sequenced in a study of sequential checkpoint blockade in melanoma. The treatment: randomized to nivolumab then ipilimumab (arm A) or the reverse (arm B). Profiled with immunoSEQ multiplex PCR; TCRdb holds only in-frame clones, not every one. The sample lists 13,000 or so clones, around half occurring once. This specimen was CD8+ T cells sorted from blood (inferred from file names), taken from a patient given nivolumab and ipilimumab in sequence. These TCRs come from a human donor with melanoma.

CDR3 sequence: CAISELDRGREKLFF. In DNA, the CDR3 is TGTGCCATCAGTGAGCTGGACAGGGGGAGGGAAAAACTGTTTTTT. The chain is built from TRBV10-3 and TRBJ1-4; 10 positions match TRBD1. This CDR3 has 15 amino acids. V lost 2 bases to trimming and J lost 8 bases; unmatched junction nucleotides: 5. Per germline, CDR1 ENHRY and CDR2 SYGVKD.

The rearrangement joins TRBV14 to TRBJ2-5, with D hard to call. CDR1 is SGHDN and CDR2 is FVKESK in the germline V gene. V lost 3 bases and J 5 bases, leaving 10 bases between the germline ends. This CDR3 has 13 residues. The CDR3 nucleotides are TGTGCCAGCAGCCAGCGCGGCACCGAGACCCAGTACTTC. Protein: CASSQRGTETQYF.

The chain carries TRBV10-3 and TRBJ2-1; 7 nucleotides match TRBD2. The V and J ends lost 0 bases and 1 base, in that order; junction bases with no gene match: 3. In germline, CDR1 is ENHRY, CDR2 SYGVKD. This CDR3 region has 16 residues. CDR3 DNA: TGTGCCATCAGTGAGTCTGGACTAGGGTCCTACAATGAGCAGTTCTTC. It translates to CAISESGLGSYNEQFF.

The chain combines TRBV4-1 with TRBJ1-2, with 7 bases lining up with TRBD1. This CDR3 region has 13 residues. V lost 3 bases and J lost 8; bases outside the gene matches: 6. The germline gives CDR1 MGHRA, CDR2 YSYEKL. CDR3 sequence: CASSHRQGRGYTF. The DNA of the CDR3 is TGCGCCAGCAGCCACCGACAGGGACGAGGCTACACCTTC.

This clone was observed a few times. This chain uses TRBV10-3 with TRBJ2-5; TRBD1 might be the D (6 bases). Germline loops: CDR1 ENHRY, CDR2 SYGVKD. The CDR3 is made up of 13 amino acids. Trimming took 6 bases from V and 4 from J, leaving 12 bases between them. This chain's CDR3 is CAIRLDRRETQYF. CDR3 sequence (DNA): TGTGCCATCAGGTTGGACAGAAGAGAGACCCAGTACTTC.

The CDR3 loop reads CASSHADSDNEQFF. The CDR3 nucleotides read TGCGCCAGCAGCCATGCGGACTCAGACAATGAGCAGTTCTTC. This sequence joins TRBV4-1 and TRBJ2-1; D is possibly TRBD2 (5 bases). The CDR3 totals 14 residues. The ends were cut back, 3 bases at V and 5 bases at J, with 11 bases in the middle. The germline CDR1 and CDR2 sequences are MGHRA and YSYEKL.

This rearrangement joins TRBV5-1 to TRBJ2-4, with 7 bases lining up with TRBD1. Per germline, CDR1 SGHRS and CDR2 YFSETQ. The CDR3 spans 16 residues. J was trimmed by 6 bases and V by 7 bases; bases with no gene match: 16. The CDR3 protein is CASSREGAGFVNIQYF. CDR3 nucleotide sequence: TGCGCCAGCTCAAGAGAGGGGGCAGGCTTCGTAAACATTCAGTACTTC.